These 10 T cell receptor beta chains were sequenced from one sample in a study of regulatory T cells in long-lasting Graves disease. Building the TCR beta libraries relied on iRepertoire HTBI primers, and CDR3 regions underwent Arm-PCR. TCRdb redid the calling of the multiplex PCR reads with MiXCR, one entry per CDR3 protein. The data contain around 450,000 distinct CDR3 sequences, 15% of them singletons. Time point given: newly diagnosed GD, antithyroid drugs for less than 3 months. PBMC RNA served as the TCR library source. These data were also filed under a second study, of T cells in Graves' hyperthyroidism and ophthalmopathy.

Sequenced material: peripheral blood mononuclear cells (PBMCs), taken at new diagnosis, from a patient treated with antithyroid drugs. The receptor source for this set is a woman between 40 and 50 years old with Graves disease.

This clonotype was counted a few times. The genes are TRBV19 and TRBJ2-7, with D perhaps TRBD1 or TRBD2 (6 bases each). V was trimmed by 3 bases and J by 3 bases, leaving 15 bases between them. Per the germline V gene, CDR1 is LNHDA and CDR2 is SQIVND (reference sequence). This CDR3 is 15 amino acids long. The CDR3 sequence: CASSIKGGIGYEQYF. The CDR3 region has the DNA TGTGCCAGTAGTATCAAGGGGGGCATCGGCTACGAGCAGTACTTC.

In its sample, this clonotype was seen many times. The chain joins TRBV5-1 to TRBJ2-3, with 9 nucleotides matching TRBD2. CDR3 length: 17 amino acids. Germline loops: CDR1 SGHRS, CDR2 YFSETQ. Losses at the gene ends were 4 bases for V and 0 bases for J; bases not matched to a gene: 9. CDR3 bases: TGCGCCAGCAGCCCTTCGACTAGCGGCTCTAGCACAGATACGCAGTATTTT. It codes for CASSPSTSGSSTDTQYF.

This clonotype showed up just a few times. A junction end diverges from the germline sequence, so it may reflect a read error. The J gene is TRBJ2-2, the V gene TRBV28; D possibly corresponds to TRBD1 (6 bases). This CDR3 contains 14 residues. The germline CDR1 and CDR2 sequences are MDHEN and SYDVKM. CDR3 nucleotides: TGTGTCAGCAGCAACAGGGATAACACCGGGGAGCTGTTTTTT. This translates into CVSSNRDNTGELFF.

This clonotype was counted ten times or more. The V call is TRBV30, the J call TRBJ1-2, with TRBD1 identical over 12 bases. The CDR3 is 18 residues long. The J segment lost 6 bases and the V segment lost 0 bases, leaving 14 bases of the junction unmatched. Germline loops: CDR1 GTSNPN, CDR2 SVGIG (reference sequence). The CDR3 bases are TGTGCCTGGAGTGTCTCGCTTTACCGGGACAGGGGGCCCCATGGCTACACCTTC. Protein sequence: CAWSVSLYRDRGPHGYTF.

This chain connects TRBV30 to TRBJ2-1; D uncertain. V lost 5 bases to trimming and J lost 1 base, with 9 bases between them. This CDR3 has 13 amino acids. Germline V lookup: CDR1 GTSNPN, CDR2 SVGIG (reference sequence). CDR3 nucleotides: TGTGCCTGGCTTGCGGATTCCTACAATGAGCAGTTCTTC. It translates to CAWLADSYNEQFF.

This clonotype was found many times. This chain joins TRBV5-1 and TRBJ2-1; unclear D gene. CDR1 is SGHRS, CDR2 YFSETQ, per germline. This CDR3 is built from 13 residues. V lost 1 base and J 8 bases, leaving 10 bases between the germline ends. This CDR3 reads CASSLKANHEQFF. In nucleotides, the CDR3 is TGCGCCAGCAGCTTGAAAGCTAACCATGAGCAGTTCTTC.

V usage is TRBV3-1 and J usage is TRBJ1-1, with D perhaps matching TRBD1 (5 bases). V lost 6 bases and J lost 1, with 15 bases in between. Per the germline V gene, CDR1 is LGHDT and CDR2 is YNNKEL (reference sequence). The CDR3 totals 15 residues. DNA for the CDR3: TGTGCCAGCAGGTTAAGGGGAGGAGCGAACACTGAAGCTTTCTTT. Residues: CASRLRGGANTEAFF.

This sequence joins TRBV20-1 and TRBJ2-1; D is perhaps TRBD1 or TRBD2 (6 bases each). Trimming shortened V by 6 bases and J by 0 bases, and 15 bases separated the two germline ends. Per germline, CDR1 DFQATT and CDR2 SNEGSKA (reference sequence). This CDR3 has 15 amino acids. This CDR3 is CSAEGDTSSYNEQFF. The CDR3 bases are TGCAGTGCGGAGGGGGACACGAGCTCCTACAATGAGCAGTTCTTC.

This clonotype showed up just a few times. This chain uses TRBV20-1 with TRBJ1-5, with 12 bases lining up with TRBD1. Unmatched junction bases numbered 9, after V lost 4 bases and J lost 2 bases. The CDR3 sequence is 17 residues long. Germline CDR1 reads DFQATT; CDR2 reads SNEGSKA (reference sequence). In DNA, the CDR3 is TGCAGTGCTATCAGAGGGACAGGGGGCATTCGCAATCAGCCCCAGCATTTT. Its protein product is CSAIRGTGGIRNQPQHF.

This clonotype was seen many times. V is TRBV7-3 and J is TRBJ2-3; TRBD2 agrees at 9 bases. The J segment lost 6 bases and the V segment lost 2 bases, leaving 6 bases of the junction unmatched. The CDR3 runs 15 residues. Germline lookup yields CDR1 SGHTA and CDR2 FQGTGA. The CDR3 nucleotides are TGTGCCAGCAGCTTATCGGCGGGAGGGTTGGATACGCAGTATTTT. Translated: CASSLSAGGLDTQYF. Full variable domain (missing parts from reference TRBV7-3 and TRBJ2-3): GAGVSQTPSNKVTEKGKYVELRCDPISGHTALYWYRQSLGQGPEFLIYFQGTGAADDSGLPNDRFFAVRPEGSVSTLKIQRTERGDSAVYLCASSLSAGGLDTQYFGPGTRLTVL.